The present T cell receptor beta chain was sequenced within a study of cytomegalovirus exposure and HLA in healthy donors (dated by TCRdb to 2015 to 2018). Looking at the study overall: According to a later analysis, one platform produced both the roughly 130 validation repertoires and the roughly 640 repertoires of the first cohort. Besides the first cohort of under 700 subjects, a separate validation cohort made up of some 110 different subjects was used. The study aimed to test whether signatures of past pathogen exposure could be identified by cataloging public T cell receptors. The study combined high-throughput TCR immunosequencing, statistical association of individual TCRs with disease status, and machine learning to predict cytomegalovirus infection status. Broad study findings and their caveats: A few of the identified cytomegalovirus-associated TCR beta chains were confirmed in vitro to be specific for cytomegalovirus antigens. Most TCR sequences were seen in very few donors, while some public TCRs were found in many individuals. The classifier was reported to diagnose cytomegalovirus status with high specificity and sensitivity in both the original cohort and the validation cohort. The validation cohort had no HLA typing available for a later analysis, so co-occurrence within that cohort was assessed over all 120 or so repertoires. In the study, 150 to 200 TCR beta chains were listed as associated with cytomegalovirus. Of the cluster scores, 94% were above 0 in a later analysis, which found that TCRs clustered in the first cohort also tended to co-occur in the 120 or so validation repertoires. It was suggested by the authors that the approach could potentially be generalized to other disease states and immunological phenotypes.

Libraries were built with the immunoSEQ multiplex PCR assay. As for how the authors treated the data: A statistical classification framework was built for diagnosing cytomegalovirus status from the catalog of TCR beta chain sequences. TCRdb holds this immuneACCESS table with in-frame rearrangements only. Some clones are missing; in checked studies, unresolved V genes explain under half, and the rest has no known cause. V and J calls and clone size come straight from that table; D and trimming were deduced from the DNA. Within this sample are around 98,000 clones, with roughly 87% of them counted one time only. Under 6.5% of the sample is in the top ten clones. CDR1 MNHNS and CDR2 SASEGT were looked up in the germline V gene. Taken from cysteine to phenylalanine, the CDR3 has 14 residues. Just CDR3 DNA is preserved here, 42 bases in frame from base 1. V lost 6 bases and J lost 7 bases, and the count of bases not matched to a germline gene is 8.

Separate from the approximately 700-subject first cohort, the validation cohort of 90 to 150 subjects was the group to which the donors belonged. Details on this clone: Its antigen target is currently unknown. No base quality values were provided; no much bigger clone lies one nucleotide off.

The V and J segments used are TRBV6-1 and TRBJ1-4; TRBD1 matches 7 bases in the middle. The sample taken for sequencing was PBMCs. The receptor was isolated from a man younger than 35 in good health and CMV-seropositive. The nucleotide sequence reads TGTGCCAGCAGCTACCGGGACAGAGCTGAAAAACTGTTTTTT. Its amino acids are CASSYRDRAEKLFF.